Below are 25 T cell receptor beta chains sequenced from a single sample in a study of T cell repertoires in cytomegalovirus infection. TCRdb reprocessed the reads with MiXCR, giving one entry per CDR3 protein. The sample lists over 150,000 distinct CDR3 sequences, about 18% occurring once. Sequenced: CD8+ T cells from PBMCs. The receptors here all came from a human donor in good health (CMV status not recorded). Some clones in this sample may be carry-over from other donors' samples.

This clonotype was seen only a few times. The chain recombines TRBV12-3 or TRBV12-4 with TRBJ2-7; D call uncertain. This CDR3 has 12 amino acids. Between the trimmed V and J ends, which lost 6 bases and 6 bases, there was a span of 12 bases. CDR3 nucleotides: TGTGCCAGCAGCGTCTCCCTCCGCGAGCAGTACTTC. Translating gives CASSVSLREQYF.

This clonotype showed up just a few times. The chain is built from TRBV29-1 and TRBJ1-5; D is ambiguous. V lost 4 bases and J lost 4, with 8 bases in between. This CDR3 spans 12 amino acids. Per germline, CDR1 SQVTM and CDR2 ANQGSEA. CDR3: CSVVEDNQPQHF. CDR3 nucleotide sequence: TGCAGCGTTGTGGAAGATAATCAGCCCCAGCATTTT.

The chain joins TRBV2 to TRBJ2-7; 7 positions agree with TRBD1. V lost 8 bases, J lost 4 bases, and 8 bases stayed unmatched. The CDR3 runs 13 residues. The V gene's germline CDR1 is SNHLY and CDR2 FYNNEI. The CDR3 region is CASRDSSFYEQYF. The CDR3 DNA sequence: TGTGCCAGCCGGGACAGCTCATTTTACGAGCAGTACTTC.

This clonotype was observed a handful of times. CDR3 DNA sequence: TGTGCCAGCTCACCGAAGGGACTTCCCGTCTCCTACAATGAGCAGTTCTTC. This encodes CASSPKGLPVSYNEQFF. The genes are TRBV18 and TRBJ2-1; TRBD2 is a possible D gene (6 bases). The CDR3 runs to 17 residues. Germline V gene sequence: CDR1 KGHSH, CDR2 LQKENI. V was shortened by 3 bases and J by 0 bases, with 15 bases between the two germline ends.

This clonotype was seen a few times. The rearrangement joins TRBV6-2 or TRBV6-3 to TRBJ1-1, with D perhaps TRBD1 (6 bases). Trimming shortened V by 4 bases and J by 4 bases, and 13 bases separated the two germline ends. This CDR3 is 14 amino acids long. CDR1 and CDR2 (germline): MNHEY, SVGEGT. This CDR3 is CASSLSGEGTEAFF. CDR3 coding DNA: TGTGCCAGCAGTTTGTCAGGGGAGGGCACTGAAGCTTTCTTT.

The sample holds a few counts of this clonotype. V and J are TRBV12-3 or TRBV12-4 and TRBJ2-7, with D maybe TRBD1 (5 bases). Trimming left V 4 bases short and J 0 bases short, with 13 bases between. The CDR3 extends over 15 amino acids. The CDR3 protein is CASSSAGLLSYEQYF. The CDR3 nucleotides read TGTGCCAGCAGTTCAGCAGGGCTCCTCTCCTACGAGCAGTACTTC.

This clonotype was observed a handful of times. The CDR3 protein is CASSLSGTKGDTIYF. The CDR3, as DNA: TGTGCCAGCAGCTTGTCCGGGACGAAAGGGGACACCATATATTTT. The chain is built from TRBV7-2 and TRBJ1-3; D is perhaps TRBD1 (5 bases). The V and J ends lost 3 bases and 8 bases respectively, with 17 bases between them. CDR3 length: 15 amino acids. Germline values: CDR1 SGHTA, CDR2 FQGNSA.

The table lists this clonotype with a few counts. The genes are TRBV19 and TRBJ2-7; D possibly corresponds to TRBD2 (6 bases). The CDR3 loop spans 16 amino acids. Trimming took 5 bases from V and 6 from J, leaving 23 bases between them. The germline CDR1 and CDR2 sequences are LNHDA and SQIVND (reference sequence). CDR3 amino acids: CASSAFRDSRTGEQYF. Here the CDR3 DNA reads TGTGCCAGTAGTGCTTTTCGGGACTCCCGAACGGGCGAGCAGTACTTC.

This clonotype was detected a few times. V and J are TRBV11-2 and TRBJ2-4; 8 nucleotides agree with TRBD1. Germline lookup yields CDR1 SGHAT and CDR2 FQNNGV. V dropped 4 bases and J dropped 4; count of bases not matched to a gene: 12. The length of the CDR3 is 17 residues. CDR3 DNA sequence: TGTGCCAGCAGCTCCTACCTACCAGACAGGGGAAAAAACATTCAGTACTTC. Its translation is CASSSYLPDRGKNIQYF.

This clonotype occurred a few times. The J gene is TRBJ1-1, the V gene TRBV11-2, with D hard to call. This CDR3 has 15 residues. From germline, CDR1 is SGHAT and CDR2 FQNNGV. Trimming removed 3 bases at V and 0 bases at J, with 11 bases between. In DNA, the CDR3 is TGTGCCAGCAGCTTTCCCCCAGGCATGAACACTGAAGCTTTCTTT. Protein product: CASSFPPGMNTEAFF.

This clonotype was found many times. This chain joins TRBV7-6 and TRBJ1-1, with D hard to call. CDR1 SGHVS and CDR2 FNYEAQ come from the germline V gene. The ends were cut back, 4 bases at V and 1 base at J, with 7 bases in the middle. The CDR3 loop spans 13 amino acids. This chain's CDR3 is CASSWTGNTEAFF. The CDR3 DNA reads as TGTGCCAGCAGCTGGACGGGGAACACTGAAGCTTTCTTT. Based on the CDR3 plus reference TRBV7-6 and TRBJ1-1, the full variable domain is GAGVSQSPRYKVTKRGQDVALRCDPISGHVSLYWYRQALGQGPEFLTYFNYEAQQDKSGLPNDRFSAERPEGSISTLTIQRTEQRDSAMYRCASSWTGNTEAFFGQGTRLTVV.

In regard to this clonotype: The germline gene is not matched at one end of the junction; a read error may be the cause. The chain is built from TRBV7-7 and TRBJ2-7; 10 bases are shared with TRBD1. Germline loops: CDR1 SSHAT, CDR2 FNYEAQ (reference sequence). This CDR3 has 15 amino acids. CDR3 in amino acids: CASSPEPGQGTEQYF. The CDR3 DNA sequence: TGTGCTAGCAGCCCAGAACCGGGACAGGGGACCGAGCAGTACTTC.

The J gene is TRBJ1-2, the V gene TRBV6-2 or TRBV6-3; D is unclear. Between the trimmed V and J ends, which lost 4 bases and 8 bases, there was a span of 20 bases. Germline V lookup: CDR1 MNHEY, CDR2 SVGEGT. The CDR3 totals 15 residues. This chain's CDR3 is CASSWLAVRLMGYTF. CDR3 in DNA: TGTGCCAGCAGTTGGCTGGCAGTGAGACTGATGGGCTACACCTTC.

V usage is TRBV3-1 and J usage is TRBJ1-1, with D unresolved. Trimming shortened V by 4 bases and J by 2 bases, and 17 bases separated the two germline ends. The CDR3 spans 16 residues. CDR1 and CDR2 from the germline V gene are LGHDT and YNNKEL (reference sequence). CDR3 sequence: CASSPHSLGANTEAFF. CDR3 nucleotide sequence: TGTGCCAGCAGCCCGCACTCGTTAGGAGCCAACACTGAAGCTTTCTTT.

CDR3 nucleotide sequence: TGTGCCAGCAGTTTATGGGGGGCGCAGGATGAAAAACTGTTTTTT. This gives the protein CASSLWGAQDEKLFF. This sequence joins TRBV27 and TRBJ1-4; the D gene is possibly TRBD1 (6 bases). Germline-derived CDR1 and CDR2 are MNHEY and SMNVEV (reference sequence). The CDR3 covers 15 residues. With 1 base removed from V and 6 bases from J, the gap between germline ends came to 12 bases. The whole variable domain, filled in from reference TRBV27 and TRBJ1-4, reads EAQVTQNPRYLITVTGKKLTVTCSQNMNHEYMSWYRQDPGLGLRQIYYSMNVEVTDKGDVPEGYKVSRKEKRNFPLILESPSPNQTSLYFCASSLWGAQDEKLFFGSGTQLSVL.

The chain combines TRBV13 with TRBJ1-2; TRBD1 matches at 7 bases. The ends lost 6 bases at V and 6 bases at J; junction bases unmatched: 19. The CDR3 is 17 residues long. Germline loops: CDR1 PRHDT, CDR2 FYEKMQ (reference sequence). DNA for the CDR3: TGTGCCAGCAGGGGGGCAGACAGGGTGTCTAGATACGATGGCTACACCTTC. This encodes CASRGADRVSRYDGYTF.

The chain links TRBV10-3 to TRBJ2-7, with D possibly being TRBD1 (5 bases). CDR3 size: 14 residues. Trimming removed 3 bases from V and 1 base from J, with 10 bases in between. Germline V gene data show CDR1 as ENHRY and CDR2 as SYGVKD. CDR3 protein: CAISDSDSSYEQYF. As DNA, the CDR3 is TGTGCCATCAGTGACTCCGACAGTTCCTACGAGCAGTACTTC.

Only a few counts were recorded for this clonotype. CDR3 in amino acids: CASSYTDRGQNGYTF. The CDR3 DNA reads as TGTGCCAGCAGTTATACGGACAGGGGGCAGAATGGCTACACCTTC. The chain couples TRBV6-5 to TRBJ1-2, with 11 bases lining up with TRBD1. This CDR3 spans 15 amino acids. Germline trimming cut 3 bases from V and 6 bases from J; bases unmatched to any gene: 6. Germline V gene sequence: CDR1 MNHEY, CDR2 SVGAGI.

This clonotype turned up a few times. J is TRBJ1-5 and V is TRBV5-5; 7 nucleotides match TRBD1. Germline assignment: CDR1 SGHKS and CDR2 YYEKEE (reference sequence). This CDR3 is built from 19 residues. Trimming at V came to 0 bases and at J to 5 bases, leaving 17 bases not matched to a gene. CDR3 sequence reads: CASSLVSPPGGQVHQPQHF. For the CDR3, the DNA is TGTGCCAGCAGCTTGGTCTCCCCTCCGGGCGGACAGGTCCATCAGCCCCAGCATTTT. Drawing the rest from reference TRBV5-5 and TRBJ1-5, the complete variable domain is DAGVTQSPTHLIKTRGQQVTLRCSPISGHKSVSWYQQVLGQGPQFIFQYYEKEERGRGNFPDRFSARQFPNYSSELNVNALLLGDSALYLCASSLVSPPGGQVHQPQHFGDGTRLSIL.

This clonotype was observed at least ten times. The DNA of the CDR3 is TGTGCCAGCAGCTGGGACAGAAAATCTGGAAACACCATATATTTT. This encodes CASSWDRKSGNTIYF. The chain carries TRBV7-2 and TRBJ1-3; 7 nucleotides agree with TRBD1. Germline assignment: CDR1 SGHTA and CDR2 FQGNSA. The CDR3 totals 15 residues. J gave up 1 base and V 4 bases, and 4 bases lay outside the gene matches.

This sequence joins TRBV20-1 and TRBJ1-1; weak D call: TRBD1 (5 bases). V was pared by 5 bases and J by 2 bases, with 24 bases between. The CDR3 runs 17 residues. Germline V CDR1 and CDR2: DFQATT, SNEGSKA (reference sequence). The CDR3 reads CSALHPGTVTFNTEAFF. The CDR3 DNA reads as TGCAGTGCTCTCCATCCCGGGACGGTTACTTTCAACACTGAAGCTTTCTTT.

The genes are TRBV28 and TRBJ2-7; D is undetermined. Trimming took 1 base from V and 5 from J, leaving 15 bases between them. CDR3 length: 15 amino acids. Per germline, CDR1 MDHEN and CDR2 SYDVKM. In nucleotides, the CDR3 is TGTGCCAGCAGTTTATCACGGCTGGATCTCCACGAGCAGTACTTC. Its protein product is CASSLSRLDLHEQYF.

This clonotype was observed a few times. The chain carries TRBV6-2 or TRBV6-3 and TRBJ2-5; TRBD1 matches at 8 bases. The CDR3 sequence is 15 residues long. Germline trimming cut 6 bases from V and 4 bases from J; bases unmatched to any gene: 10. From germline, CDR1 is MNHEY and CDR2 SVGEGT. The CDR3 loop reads CASSTSRRGRETQYF. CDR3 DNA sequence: TGTGCCAGCAGCACCTCCCGCAGGGGGCGAGAGACCCAGTACTTC.

In nucleotides, the CDR3 is TGTGCCATCAGGAATTTAGGGGAAAATCAGCCCCAGCATTTT. It is translated as CAIRNLGENQPQHF. The chain employs TRBV10-3 and TRBJ1-5, with a tentative D call TRBD1 (5 bases). Germline V lookup: CDR1 ENHRY, CDR2 SYGVKD. Trimming removed 6 bases from V and 4 bases from J, with 13 bases in between. The CDR3 has 14 residues.

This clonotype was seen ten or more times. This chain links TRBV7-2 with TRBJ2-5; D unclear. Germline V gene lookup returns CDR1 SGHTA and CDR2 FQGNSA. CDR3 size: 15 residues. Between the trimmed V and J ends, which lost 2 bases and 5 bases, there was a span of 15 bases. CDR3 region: CASSLIPVIGETQYF. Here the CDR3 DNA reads TGTGCCAGCAGCTTAATCCCAGTAATAGGGGAGACCCAGTACTTC.